This entry describes one T cell receptor beta chain. Trimming cost V 2 bases and J 9 bases; bases outside gene matches: 8. Germline CDR1 is LNHNV and CDR2 is YYDKDF (reference sequence). The CDR3 has 16 residues. Data came from immunoSEQ multiplex PCR; TCRdb stores just in-frame clones and leaves some out. Of just under 50,000 clones listed, roughly 94% are singletons. The record originates from a study of T cell changes during pregnancy in multiple sclerosis. The chain combines TRBV15 with TRBJ2-1; TRBD2 agrees at 12 bases. This TCR came from a female donor with multiple sclerosis, enrolled in a pregnancy study. The sample consisted of CD4+ T cells from peripheral blood mononuclear cells, taken in the third trimester of pregnancy. The CDR3 nucleotides read TGTGCCACCAGCAGACTCGAGGCTAGCGGGAGGGGTGAGCAGTTCTTC. Protein: CATSRLEASGRGEQFF.